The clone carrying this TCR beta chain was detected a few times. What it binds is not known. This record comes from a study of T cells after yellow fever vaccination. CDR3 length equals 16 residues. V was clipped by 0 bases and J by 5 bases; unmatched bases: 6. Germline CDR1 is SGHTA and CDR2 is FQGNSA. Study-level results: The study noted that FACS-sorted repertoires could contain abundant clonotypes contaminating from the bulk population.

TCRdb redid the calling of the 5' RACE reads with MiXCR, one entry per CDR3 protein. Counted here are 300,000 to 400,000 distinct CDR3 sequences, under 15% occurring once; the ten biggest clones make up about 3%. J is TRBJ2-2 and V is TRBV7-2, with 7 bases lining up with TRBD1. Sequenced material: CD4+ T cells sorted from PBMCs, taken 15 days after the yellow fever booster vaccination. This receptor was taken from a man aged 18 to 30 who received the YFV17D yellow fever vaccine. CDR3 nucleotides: TGTGCCAGCAGCTTAGCTGGGACAGTAAAAACCGGGGAGCTGTTTTTT. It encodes CASSLAGTVKTGELFF.